Listed here are 20 T cell receptor beta chains from one sample, sequenced in a study of blood T cells in healthy people across ages. Through a sample-barcoded 5' primer and a J-beta primer mix, a second PCR was run for 7 to 11 cycles. TCRdb re-derived calls from the 5' RACE reads in MiXCR, one entry per CDR3 protein. This table holds over 550,000 distinct CDR3 sequences, approximately 30% found once. Source material: blood. The receptors derive from a woman of 80 years or more in good health.

In regard to this clonotype: The junction departs from germline at one end; a sequencing error may be responsible. V and J are TRBV5-1 and TRBJ2-2; 9 bases fit TRBD1. From germline, CDR1 is SGHRS and CDR2 YFSETQ. The CDR3 spans 15 residues. This CDR3 reads CASLGGTGNTGERFF. In DNA form, the CDR3 reads TGCGCCAGCTTAGGAGGGACAGGGAACACCGGGGAGCGGTTTTTT. The complete variable domain, with remaining parts taken from reference TRBV5-1 and TRBJ2-2, reads KAGVTQTPRYLIKTRGQQVTLSCSPISGHRSVSWYQQTPGQGLQFLFEYFSETQRNKGNFPGRFSGRQFSNSRSEMNVSTLELGDSALYLCASLGGTGNTGERFFGEGSRLTVL.

There are many counts of this clonotype. The V call is TRBV5-1, the J call TRBJ2-7, with a weak D call TRBD2 (5 bases). Looked up from germline, CDR1 is SGHRS and CDR2 is YFSETQ. The V end lost 2 bases, the J end lost 0 bases, and 12 bases lay between the germline ends. The CDR3 sequence is 15 residues long. The CDR3 sequence is CASSFLIGSSYEQYF. The CDR3 bases are TGCGCCAGCAGCTTTTTGATTGGGAGCTCCTACGAGCAGTACTTC.

The chain carries TRBV7-9 and TRBJ2-1; D could derive from TRBD1 or TRBD2 (5 bases each). Germline V CDR1 and CDR2: SEHNR, FQNEAQ (reference sequence). Trimming left V 3 bases short and J 2 bases short, with 14 bases between. The CDR3 is made up of 16 amino acids. DNA of the CDR3: TGTGCCAGCAGCTTCGGACAAGCGGCACCCTACAATGAGCAGTTCTTC. It translates to CASSFGQAAPYNEQFF.

The V gene is TRBV11-2, the J gene TRBJ2-2; D is tentatively TRBD1 or TRBD2 (6 bases each). Trimming removed 5 bases at V and 0 bases at J, with 13 bases between. Germline CDR1 is SGHAT and CDR2 is FQNNGV. CDR3 length: 16 amino acids. CDR3 bases: TGTGCCAGCAGCCGTATGGGGGGCGCGAACACCGGGGAGCTGTTTTTT. As protein: CASSRMGGANTGELFF.

The gene calls are TRBV4-1 and TRBJ1-6; 12 bases map to TRBD1. Germline V gene data show CDR1 as MGHRA and CDR2 as YSYEKL. Unmatched junction bases numbered 12, after V lost 3 bases and J lost 6 bases. The CDR3 loop spans 19 amino acids. DNA for the CDR3: TGCGCCAGCAGCCACGATAACCGGGACAGGGGGCTTAGTAATTCACCCCTCCACTTT. Protein sequence: CASSHDNRDRGLSNSPLHF.

At least ten counts were recorded for this clonotype. CDR3 DNA: TGCGCCAGCAGCCAAGACCAGCGGGGCTTGAATGAGCAGTTCTTC. Translating gives CASSQDQRGLNEQFF. The chain is built from TRBV4-1 and TRBJ2-1; 7 bases agree with TRBD2. CDR1 MGHRA and CDR2 YSYEKL come from the germline V gene. This CDR3 region has 15 residues. V shed 0 bases and J 7 bases; nucleotides not matched to a gene: 6.

This clonotype was seen at least ten times. J is TRBJ2-5 and V is TRBV5-1; D unclear. This CDR3 contains 13 residues. Trimming removed 4 bases from V and 4 bases from J, with 11 bases in between. Germline assignment: CDR1 SGHRS and CDR2 YFSETQ. The CDR3 is CASSPHRIETQYF. The CDR3 coding sequence is TGCGCCAGCAGCCCGCATCGGATAGAGACCCAGTACTTC. The full variable domain, its missing parts supplied by reference TRBV5-1 and TRBJ2-5, is KAGVTQTPRYLIKTRGQQVTLSCSPISGHRSVSWYQQTPGQGLQFLFEYFSETQRNKGNFPGRFSGRQFSNSRSEMNVSTLELGDSALYLCASSPHRIETQYFGPGTRLLVL.

This clonotype was counted ten times or more. The V call is TRBV20-1, the J call TRBJ1-6; D might be TRBD1 (5 bases). Germline V CDR1 and CDR2: DFQATT, SNEGSKA (reference sequence). Trimming pared 3 bases from V and 8 bases from J, leaving 17 bases between. The CDR3 spans 15 residues. The CDR3 nucleotides are TGCAGTGCTAGGGAAACGGGGCAAAGGGATTCACCCCTCCACTTT. Translating it yields CSARETGQRDSPLHF.

This clonotype was seen more than once but under ten times. The chain joins TRBV6-6 to TRBJ2-1, with D hard to call. V lost 7 bases, J lost 5 bases, and 3 bases lay in between. The CDR3 is made up of 10 amino acids. Germline CDR1 reads MNHNY; CDR2 reads SVGAGI (reference sequence). The CDR3 nucleotides read TGTGCCAGCAAGGACAATGAGCAGTTCTTC. It translates to CASKDNEQFF.

This clonotype has ten or more counts. The chain links TRBV6-1 to TRBJ1-1; D gene uncertain. The germline gives CDR1 MNHNS, CDR2 SASEGT. V lost 9 bases and J 2 bases, leaving 19 bases between the germline ends. The CDR3 extends over 15 amino acids. CDR3 region: CASWLGRRLNTEAFF. DNA of the CDR3: TGTGCCAGTTGGTTGGGTCGGAGACTCAACACTGAAGCTTTCTTT.

The rearrangement uses TRBV25-1 and TRBJ1-2; D call uncertain. Germline V gene sequence: CDR1 MGHDK, CDR2 SYGVNS. Trimming stripped 3 bases from V and 2 bases from J, with 10 bases between. The CDR3 contains 14 residues. CDR3 residues: CASSEVNPNYGYTF. The CDR3 DNA follows: TGTGCCAGCAGTGAGGTTAATCCAAACTATGGCTACACCTTC.

Points on this clonotype: The junction departs from germline at one end; a sequencing error may be responsible. The chain recombines TRBV6-5 with TRBJ2-6, with a possible D match to TRBD1 (5 bases). Germline V lookup: CDR1 MNHEY, CDR2 SVGAGI. The CDR3 is 15 amino acids. The CDR3 DNA follows: TGTGCCAGCAGCCGTCAGAGCTCTGGGGCCAACGTCCGGACTTTC. It specifies CASSRQSSGANVRTF.

This clonotype has ten or more counts. This rearrangement joins TRBV3-1 to TRBJ2-1, with 10 bases fitting TRBD2. Unmatched junction bases numbered 3, after V lost 0 bases and J lost 4 bases. This CDR3 has 16 residues. Germline V gives CDR1 LGHDT, CDR2 YNNKEL (reference sequence). CDR3 region: CASSQEQRGGYNEQFF. DNA of the CDR3: TGTGCCAGCAGCCAAGAACAGCGGGGGGGATACAATGAGCAGTTCTTC.

Comment on this clonotype: A much larger clone sits a single nucleotide away, making a read error possible. The rearrangement uses TRBV7-3 and TRBJ1-2; no firm D call. CDR3 size: 13 residues. Trimming took 5 bases from V and 8 from J, leaving 15 bases between them. Germline V gene data show CDR1 as SGHTA and CDR2 as FQGTGA. CDR3 bases: TGTGCCAGCAGCAGAGACACCCGAGGGGGCTACACCTTC. Amino acid sequence: CASSRDTRGGYTF.

This clonotype was seen many times. The chain couples TRBV29-1 to TRBJ1-1; D is perhaps TRBD1 (5 bases). V was cut by 0 bases and J by 4 bases, with 15 bases left in between. This CDR3 spans 15 amino acids. CDR1 is SQVTM, CDR2 ANQGSEA, per germline. The CDR3 spells CSVEDPGGGGTEAFF. The CDR3, as DNA: TGCAGCGTTGAAGATCCGGGGGGAGGCGGCACTGAAGCTTTCTTT.

This clonotype was detected many times. The chain uses TRBV6-1 and TRBJ2-7; possibly TRBD1 for D (5 bases). The V gene's germline CDR1 is MNHNS and CDR2 SASEGT. Trimming pared 8 bases from V and 1 base from J, leaving 18 bases between. The CDR3 has 15 residues. The CDR3 coding sequence is TGTGCCAGCGCGCCCTTAACAGGTCTTTCCTACGAGCAGTACTTC. Translated: CASAPLTGLSYEQYF.

The rearrangement uses TRBV3-1 and TRBJ2-5, with 8 bases identical to TRBD2. Trimming took 1 base from V and 11 from J; bases not matched to a gene: 15. The CDR3 contains 16 residues. Germline V gene lookup returns CDR1 LGHDT and CDR2 YNNKEL (reference sequence). The CDR3 spells CASSQGVSGVGNEQYF. CDR3 coding DNA: TGTGCCAGCAGCCAAGGAGTTAGCGGGGTGGGCAATGAGCAGTACTTC.

The chain employs TRBV11-2 and TRBJ2-1; D is possibly TRBD1 (6 bases). CDR3 length equals 16 residues. The germline V gene has CDR1 SGHAT and CDR2 FQNNGV. The V end lost 3 bases, the J end lost 2 bases, and 14 bases lay between the germline ends. This CDR3 is CASSLDQGWTYNEQFF. The CDR3 DNA is TGTGCCAGCAGCTTGGATCAGGGGTGGACCTACAATGAGCAGTTCTTC.

This clonotype was seen a handful of times. A much larger clone lies one base from this, so it may be a read error. The chain is built from TRBV20-1 and TRBJ2-1; TRBD2 is a possible D gene (6 bases). Per germline, CDR1 DFQATT and CDR2 SNEGSKA (reference sequence). The CDR3 covers 15 residues. Deletions cut 3 bases from V and 3 bases from J, with 15 bases between. The CDR3 reads CSARHRDWSYNEQFF. The CDR3, as DNA: TGCAGTGCTAGGCACCGGGACTGGAGCTACAATGAGCAGTTCTTC.

The chain recombines TRBV18 with TRBJ2-7; D is unresolved. Germline values: CDR1 KGHSH, CDR2 LQKENI. The V and J ends lost 0 bases and 0 bases respectively, with 6 bases between them. There are 14 residues in the CDR3. CDR3 coding DNA: TGTGCCAGCTCACCACCTGAAAACTCCTACGAGCAGTACTTC. The encoded protein is CASSPPENSYEQYF. The whole variable domain, remainder taken from reference TRBV18 and TRBJ2-7, is NAGVMQNPRHLVRRRGQEARLRCSPMKGHSHVYWYRQLPEEGLKFMVYLQKENIIDESGMPKERFSAEFPKEGPSILRIQQVVRGDSAAYFCASSPPENSYEQYFGPGTRLTVT.